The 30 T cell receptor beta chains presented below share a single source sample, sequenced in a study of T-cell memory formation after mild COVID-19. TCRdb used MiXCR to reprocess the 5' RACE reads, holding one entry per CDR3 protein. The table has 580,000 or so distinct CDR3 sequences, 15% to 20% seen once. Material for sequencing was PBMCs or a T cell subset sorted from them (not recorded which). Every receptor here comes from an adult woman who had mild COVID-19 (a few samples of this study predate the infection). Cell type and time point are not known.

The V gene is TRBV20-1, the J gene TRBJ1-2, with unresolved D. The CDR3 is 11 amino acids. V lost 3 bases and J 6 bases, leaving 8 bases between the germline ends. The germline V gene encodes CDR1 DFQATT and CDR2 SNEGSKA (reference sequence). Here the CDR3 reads CSASGSHGYTF. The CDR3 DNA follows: TGCAGTGCTAGTGGGTCCCATGGCTACACCTTC.

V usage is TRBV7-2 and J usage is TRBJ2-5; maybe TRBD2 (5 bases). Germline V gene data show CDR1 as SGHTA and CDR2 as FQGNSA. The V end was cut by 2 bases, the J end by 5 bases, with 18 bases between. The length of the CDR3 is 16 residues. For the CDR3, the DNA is TGTGCCAGCAGCTTATTCCGTTTCGAGGGCCGGGAGACCCAGTACTTC. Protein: CASSLFRFEGRETQYF.

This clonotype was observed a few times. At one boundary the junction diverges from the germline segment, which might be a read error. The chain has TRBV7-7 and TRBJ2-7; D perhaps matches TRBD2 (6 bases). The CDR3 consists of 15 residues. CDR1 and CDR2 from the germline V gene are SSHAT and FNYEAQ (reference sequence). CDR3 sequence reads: CASSLAAGISYEQYF. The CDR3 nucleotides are TGTGCTAGCAGCTTAGCGGCAGGCATCAGCTACGAGCAGTACTTC.

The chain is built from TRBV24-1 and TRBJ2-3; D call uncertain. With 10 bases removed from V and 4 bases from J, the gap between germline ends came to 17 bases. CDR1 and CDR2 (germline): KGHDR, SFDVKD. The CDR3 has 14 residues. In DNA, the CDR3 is TGTGCCACGGAAGACGTTAGTGGGGCAGATACGCAGTATTTT. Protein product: CATEDVSGADTQYF.

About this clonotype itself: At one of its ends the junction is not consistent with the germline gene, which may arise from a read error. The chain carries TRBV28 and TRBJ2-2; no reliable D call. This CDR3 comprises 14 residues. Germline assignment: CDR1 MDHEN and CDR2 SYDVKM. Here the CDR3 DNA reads TGTGCCAGAAGTTTATGGTCGGAGACCGGGGAGCTGTTTTTT. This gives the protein CARSLWSETGELFF.

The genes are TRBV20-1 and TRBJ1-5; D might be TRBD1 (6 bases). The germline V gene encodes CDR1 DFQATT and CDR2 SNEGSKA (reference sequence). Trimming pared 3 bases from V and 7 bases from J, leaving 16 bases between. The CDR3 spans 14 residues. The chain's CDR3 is CSARARGPIQPQHF. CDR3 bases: TGCAGTGCTAGGGCCAGGGGTCCCATCCAGCCCCAGCATTTT.

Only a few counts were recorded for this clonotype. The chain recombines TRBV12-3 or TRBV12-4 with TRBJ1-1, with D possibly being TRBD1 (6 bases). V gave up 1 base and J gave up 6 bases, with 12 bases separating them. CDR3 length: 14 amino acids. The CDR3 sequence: CASSLVGGGAEAFF. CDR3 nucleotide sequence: TGTGCCAGCAGTTTAGTAGGGGGTGGGGCTGAAGCTTTCTTT.

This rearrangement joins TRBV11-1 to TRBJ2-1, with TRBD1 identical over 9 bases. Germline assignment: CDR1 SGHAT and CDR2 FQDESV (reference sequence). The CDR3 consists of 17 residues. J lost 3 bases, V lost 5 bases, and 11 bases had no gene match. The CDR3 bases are TGTGCCAGCAGCCAACCCACGACAGGGGGTCACTACAATGAGCAGTTCTTC. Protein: CASSQPTTGGHYNEQFF.

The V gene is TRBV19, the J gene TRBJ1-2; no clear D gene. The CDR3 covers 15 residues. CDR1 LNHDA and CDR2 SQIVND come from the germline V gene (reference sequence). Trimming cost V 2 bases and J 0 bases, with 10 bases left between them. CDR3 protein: CASSITNGPNYGYTF. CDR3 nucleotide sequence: TGTGCCAGTAGTATAACCAACGGTCCTAACTATGGCTACACCTTC.

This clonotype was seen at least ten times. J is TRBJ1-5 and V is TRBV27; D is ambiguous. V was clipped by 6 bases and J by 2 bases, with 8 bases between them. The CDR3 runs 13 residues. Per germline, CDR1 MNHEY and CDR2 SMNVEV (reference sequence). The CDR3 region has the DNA TGTGCCAGCAGGTCGGAGGGCAATCAGCCCCAGCATTTT. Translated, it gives CASRSEGNQPQHF.

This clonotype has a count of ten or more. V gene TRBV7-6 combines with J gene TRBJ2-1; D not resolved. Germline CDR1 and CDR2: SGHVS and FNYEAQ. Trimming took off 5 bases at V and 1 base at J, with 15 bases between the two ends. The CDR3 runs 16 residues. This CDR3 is CASSPRVGGSYNEQFF. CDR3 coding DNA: TGTGCCAGCAGCCCCCGTGTTGGCGGTTCCTACAATGAGCAGTTCTTC. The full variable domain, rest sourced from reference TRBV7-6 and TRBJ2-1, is GAGVSQSPRYKVTKRGQDVALRCDPISGHVSLYWYRQALGQGPEFLTYFNYEAQQDKSGLPNDRFSAERPEGSISTLTIQRTEQRDSAMYRCASSPRVGGSYNEQFFGPGTRLTVL.

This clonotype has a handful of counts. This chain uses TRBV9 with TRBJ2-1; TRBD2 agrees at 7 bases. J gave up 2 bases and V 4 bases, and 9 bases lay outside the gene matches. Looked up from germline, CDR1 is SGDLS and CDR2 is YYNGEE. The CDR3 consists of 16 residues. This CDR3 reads CASSTLMGTTYNEQFF. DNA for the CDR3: TGTGCCAGCAGCACCCTGATGGGGACTACCTACAATGAGCAGTTCTTC.

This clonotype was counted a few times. CDR3 sequence reads: CATSDSLASDTQYF. CDR3 DNA: TGTGCCACCAGTGATTCTCTAGCGTCAGATACGCAGTATTTT. The chain employs TRBV24-1 and TRBJ2-3; tentatively, D is TRBD2 (6 bases). V lost 2 bases to trimming and J lost 4 bases, with 9 bases between them. Germline CDR1 is KGHDR and CDR2 is SFDVKD. This CDR3 is built from 14 residues.

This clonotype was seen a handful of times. The CDR3, as DNA: TGTGCTAGTGGTTTGTCCCTATCTGAAGCTTTCTTT. Translation gives CASGLSLSEAFF. The chain is built from TRBV12-5 and TRBJ1-1; D call uncertain. Trimming shortened V by 2 bases and J by 6 bases, and 7 bases separated the two germline ends. The germline CDR1 and CDR2 sequences are LGHNT and FRNRAP. This CDR3 spans 12 amino acids.

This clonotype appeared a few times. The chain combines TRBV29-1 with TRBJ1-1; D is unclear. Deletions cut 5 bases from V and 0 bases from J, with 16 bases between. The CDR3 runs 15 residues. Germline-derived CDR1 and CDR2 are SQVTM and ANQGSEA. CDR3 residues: CSVMGTTGMNTEAFF. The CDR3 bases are TGCAGCGTTATGGGCACAACGGGGATGAACACTGAAGCTTTCTTT.

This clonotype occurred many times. CDR3 nucleotide sequence: TGTGCCAGCCGGGACAGGGCCTACAATGAGCAGTTCTTC. Amino acids: CASRDRAYNEQFF. V gene TRBV12-3 or TRBV12-4 combines with J gene TRBJ2-1; 9 bases are shared with TRBD1. Trimming took 8 bases from V and 2 from J; bases not matched to a gene: 1. The CDR3 sequence is 13 residues long.

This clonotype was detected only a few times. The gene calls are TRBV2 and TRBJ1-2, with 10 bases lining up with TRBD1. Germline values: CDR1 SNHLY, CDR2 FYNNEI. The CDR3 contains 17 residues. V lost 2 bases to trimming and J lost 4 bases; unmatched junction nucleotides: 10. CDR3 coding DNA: TGTGCCAGCAGTGAAAGAGGGACAGGGGAGGCGAGCTATGGCTACACCTTC. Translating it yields CASSERGTGEASYGYTF.

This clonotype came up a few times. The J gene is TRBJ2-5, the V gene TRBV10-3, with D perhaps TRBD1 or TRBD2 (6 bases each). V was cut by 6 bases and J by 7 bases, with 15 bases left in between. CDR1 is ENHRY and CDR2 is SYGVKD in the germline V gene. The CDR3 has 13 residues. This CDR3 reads CAIRQGLEGTQYF. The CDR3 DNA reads TGTGCCATCAGACAGGGACTCGAGGGGACCCAGTACTTC.

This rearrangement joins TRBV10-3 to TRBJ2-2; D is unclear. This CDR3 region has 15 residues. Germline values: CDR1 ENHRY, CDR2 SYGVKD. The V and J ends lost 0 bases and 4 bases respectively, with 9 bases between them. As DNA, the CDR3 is TGTGCCATCAGTGAGTCGCCGGACGTCACCGGGGAGCTGTTTTTT. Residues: CAISESPDVTGELFF.

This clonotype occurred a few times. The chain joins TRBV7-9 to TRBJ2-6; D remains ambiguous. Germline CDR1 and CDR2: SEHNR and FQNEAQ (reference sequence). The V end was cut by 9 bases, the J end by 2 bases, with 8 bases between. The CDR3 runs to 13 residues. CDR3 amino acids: CASWVAGANVLTF. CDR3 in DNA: TGTGCCAGTTGGGTGGCTGGGGCCAACGTCCTGACTTTC. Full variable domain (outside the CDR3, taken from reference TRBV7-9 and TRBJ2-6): DTGVSQNPRHKITKRGQNVTFRCDPISEHNRLYWYRQTLGQGPEFLTYFQNEAQLEKSRLLSDRFSAERPKGSFSTLEIQRTEQGDSAMYLCASWVAGANVLTFGAGSRLTVL.

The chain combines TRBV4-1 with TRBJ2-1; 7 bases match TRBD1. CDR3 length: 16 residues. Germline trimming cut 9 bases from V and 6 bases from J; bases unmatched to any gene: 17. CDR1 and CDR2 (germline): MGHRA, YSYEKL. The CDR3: CASGTVGSRVTNEQFF. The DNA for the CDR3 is TGCGCCAGTGGGACAGTGGGGAGTAGGGTTACCAATGAGCAGTTCTTC.

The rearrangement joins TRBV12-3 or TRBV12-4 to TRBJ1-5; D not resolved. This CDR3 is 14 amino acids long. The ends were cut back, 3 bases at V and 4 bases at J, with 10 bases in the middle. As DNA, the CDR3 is TGTGCCAGCAGTTTTCATGCAAGAAATCAGCCCCAGCATTTT. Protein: CASSFHARNQPQHF.

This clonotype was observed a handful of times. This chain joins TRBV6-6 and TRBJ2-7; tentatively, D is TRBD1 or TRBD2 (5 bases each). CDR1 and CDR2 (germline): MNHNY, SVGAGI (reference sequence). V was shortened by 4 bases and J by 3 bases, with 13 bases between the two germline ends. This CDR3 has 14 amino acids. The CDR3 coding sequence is TGTGCCAGCAGTTCTGGGGACCGAGGCTACGAGCAGTACTTC. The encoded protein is CASSSGDRGYEQYF.

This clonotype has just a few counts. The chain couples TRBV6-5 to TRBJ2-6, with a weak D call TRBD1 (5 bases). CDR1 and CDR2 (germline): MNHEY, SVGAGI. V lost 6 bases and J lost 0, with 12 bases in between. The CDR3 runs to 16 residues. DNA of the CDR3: TGTGCCAGCAGCCCAGGGCCCACCTCTGGGGCCAACGTCCTGACTTTC. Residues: CASSPGPTSGANVLTF.

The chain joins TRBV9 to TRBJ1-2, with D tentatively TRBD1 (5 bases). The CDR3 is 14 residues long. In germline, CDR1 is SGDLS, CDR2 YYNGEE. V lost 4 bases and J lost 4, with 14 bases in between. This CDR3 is CASSSRWGSYGYTF. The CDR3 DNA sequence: TGTGCCAGCAGCTCCAGATGGGGGTCCTATGGCTACACCTTC.

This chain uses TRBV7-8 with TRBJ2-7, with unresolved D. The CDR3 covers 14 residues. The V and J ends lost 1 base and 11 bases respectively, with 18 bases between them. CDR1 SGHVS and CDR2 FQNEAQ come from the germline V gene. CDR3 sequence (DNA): TGTGCCAGCAGCTTAGGGGCGACAAACCTAGGAAAGTACTTC. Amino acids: CASSLGATNLGKYF.

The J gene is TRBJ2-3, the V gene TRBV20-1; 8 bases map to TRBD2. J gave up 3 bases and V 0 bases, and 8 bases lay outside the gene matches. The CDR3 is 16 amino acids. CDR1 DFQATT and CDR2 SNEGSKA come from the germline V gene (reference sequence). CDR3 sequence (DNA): TGCAGTGCTAGAGATCATGAGGGACTAGTGACAGATACGCAGTATTTT. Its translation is CSARDHEGLVTDTQYF.

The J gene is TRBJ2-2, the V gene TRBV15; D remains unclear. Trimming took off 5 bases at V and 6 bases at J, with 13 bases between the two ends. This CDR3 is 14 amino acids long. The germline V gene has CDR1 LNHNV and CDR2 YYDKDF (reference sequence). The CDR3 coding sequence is TGTGCCACCAGCGGCCCAAATCGGCCCGGGGAGCTGTTTTTT. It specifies CATSGPNRPGELFF. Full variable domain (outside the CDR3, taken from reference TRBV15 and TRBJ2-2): DAMVIQNPRYQVTQFGKPVTLSCSQTLNHNVMYWYQQKSSQAPKLLFHYYDKDFNNEADTPDNFQSRRPNTSFCFLDIRSPGLGDTAMYLCATSGPNRPGELFFGEGSRLTVL.

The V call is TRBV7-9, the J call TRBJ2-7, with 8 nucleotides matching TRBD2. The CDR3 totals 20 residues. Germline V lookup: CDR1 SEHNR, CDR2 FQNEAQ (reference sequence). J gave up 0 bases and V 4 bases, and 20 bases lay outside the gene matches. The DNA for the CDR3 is TGTGCCAGCAGCTCTGCCTCAGCGGGGGTACCTTTAGCCTCCTCCTACGAGCAGTACTTC. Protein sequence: CASSSASAGVPLASSYEQYF.

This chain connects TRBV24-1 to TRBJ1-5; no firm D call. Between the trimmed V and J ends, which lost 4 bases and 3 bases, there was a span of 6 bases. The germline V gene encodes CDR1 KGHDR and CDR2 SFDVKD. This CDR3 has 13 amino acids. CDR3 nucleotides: TGTGCCACCAGTGAGGGCTACAATCAGCCCCAGCATTTT. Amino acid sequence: CATSEGYNQPQHF.